This is a list of T cell receptor beta chains from one sample in a study of regulatory T cells in long-lasting Graves disease. TCRdb processed the multiplex PCR reads anew with MiXCR; each CDR3 protein has one entry. Of 530,000 or so distinct CDR3 sequences in the sample, approximately 13% were seen once. This same sample was also taken into another study, of T cells in Graves' hyperthyroidism and ophthalmopathy.

Sequencing used peripheral blood mononuclear cells (PBMCs), obtained at new diagnosis, from a patient treated with antithyroid drugs. The source is a man aged 25-40 years with Graves disease. Both conserved end residues are part of each CDR3. Fields, in order: J gene, V gene, CDR3 protein.

j_call: TRBJ2-3; v_call: TRBV10-3; cdr3_aa: CAISLEDWAITDTQYF
j_call: TRBJ2-1; v_call: TRBV12-5; cdr3_aa: CASGKPSGWDNEQFF
j_call: TRBJ2-3; v_call: TRBV5-4; cdr3_aa: CASRPDSSQDTQYF
j_call: TRBJ1-5; v_call: TRBV7-9; cdr3_aa: CASSRTTGAGQPQHF
j_call: TRBJ2-2; v_call: TRBV10-1; cdr3_aa: CASSSSGPTGELFF
j_call: TRBJ2-7; v_call: TRBV5-5; cdr3_aa: CASSLERTGSYEQYF
j_call: TRBJ2-1; v_call: TRBV12-3/TRBV12-4; cdr3_aa: CASRFDVNNEQFF
j_call: TRBJ2-2; v_call: TRBV4-2; cdr3_aa: CASSQPPGLAGVAGELFF
j_call: TRBJ2-3; v_call: TRBV9; cdr3_aa: CASSVPWGSGSTDTQYF
j_call: TRBJ1-4; v_call: TRBV20-1; cdr3_aa: CSAREGLSPSEKLFF
j_call: TRBJ1-1; v_call: TRBV3-1; cdr3_aa: CASSHRRGRTEAFF
j_call: TRBJ2-7; v_call: TRBV5-1; cdr3_aa: CASSDTSSRGSSYEQYF
j_call: TRBJ2-3; v_call: TRBV15; cdr3_aa: CATSGGPSTVDTQYF
j_call: TRBJ2-2; v_call: TRBV2; cdr3_aa: CASSDQPGELFF
j_call: TRBJ1-5; v_call: TRBV27; cdr3_aa: CASSLSINVRQPQHF
j_call: TRBJ2-3; v_call: TRBV28; cdr3_aa: CASSTRRLAGATDTQYF
j_call: TRBJ2-3; v_call: TRBV7-3; cdr3_aa: CASSSTRSTDTQYF
j_call: TRBJ2-5; v_call: TRBV18; cdr3_aa: CASSLGLAPETQYF
j_call: TRBJ2-1; v_call: TRBV30; cdr3_aa: CAWSVQVGVIYNEQFF
j_call: TRBJ1-1; v_call: TRBV2; cdr3_aa: CASSPPGQVNTEAFF
j_call: TRBJ2-3; v_call: TRBV7-3; cdr3_aa: CASSARGQPDTQYF
j_call: TRBJ2-1; v_call: TRBV11-2; cdr3_aa: CASRIAGQSYNEQFF
j_call: TRBJ2-5; v_call: TRBV19; cdr3_aa: CASQTGGETQYF
j_call: TRBJ2-6; v_call: TRBV27; cdr3_aa: CASSLFSSGANVLTF
j_call: TRBJ2-2; v_call: TRBV19; cdr3_aa: CASRTGTGGSGELFF
j_call: TRBJ2-7; v_call: TRBV6-1; cdr3_aa: CASTPGAGEQYF
j_call: TRBJ2-5; v_call: TRBV29-1; cdr3_aa: CSVEFGRGGETQYF
j_call: TRBJ2-5; v_call: TRBV12-3/TRBV12-4; cdr3_aa: CASSFGLRKETQYF
j_call: TRBJ2-2; v_call: TRBV2; cdr3_aa: CASTEGLATGELFF
j_call: TRBJ2-2; v_call: TRBV2; cdr3_aa: CASLGQGARTGELFF
j_call: TRBJ2-7; v_call: TRBV29-1; cdr3_aa: CSVRTGSYEQYF
j_call: TRBJ2-1; v_call: TRBV5-1; cdr3_aa: CASSSYPGTENNEQFF
j_call: TRBJ2-7; v_call: TRBV4-1; cdr3_aa: CASSQQLGQAYEQYF
j_call: TRBJ1-6; v_call: TRBV27; cdr3_aa: CASGVYGNSPLHF